The rows below give T cell receptor beta chains drawn from one sample of a study of blood T cell repertoires in COVID-19. Assay: immunoSEQ multiplex PCR; the TCRdb copy retains only in-frame clones and omits some. The sample holds more than 35,000 clones, more than 85% seen once. Sequenced: peripheral blood. The receptors come from a man between 65 and 80 years old with acute or convalescent COVID-19. CDR3s include the opening cysteine and the closing phenylalanine or tryptophan. Fields, in order: J gene, V gene, clone size, D gene, CDR3 protein, CDR3 DNA. The D gene is left open where the match is weak. Only some rows state a clone size, as once, few, many or a class for expanded clones.

TRBJ2-7,TRBV11-2,NA,NA,CASSPDGSSEQYF,TGTGCCAGCAGCCCAGACGGGTCTTCCGAGCAGTACTTC
TRBJ1-1,TRBV6-5,NA,TRBD1,CASRGQGAGNTEAFF,TGTGCCAGCAGGGGACAGGGGGCAGGGAACACTGAAGCTTTCTTT
TRBJ2-1,TRBV6-5,once,NA,CASSYSAGAGFDEQFF,TGTGCCAGCAGTTACTCAGCGGGCGCGGGTTTCGATGAGCAGTTCTTC
TRBJ1-3,TRBV28,few,TRBD1,CASSLRPGQGGSGNTIYF,TGTGCCAGCAGTTTAAGGCCGGGACAGGGGGGATCGGGAAACACCATATATTTT
TRBJ2-5,TRBV5-6,NA,TRBD2,CASSLGPSGSYETQYF,TGTGCCAGCAGCTTAGGTCCTAGCGGGAGTTATGAGACCCAGTACTTC
TRBJ2-7,TRBV6-5,NA,TRBD2,CASSRSGSSYEQYF,TGTGCCAGCAGCCGTAGCGGGAGTTCCTACGAGCAGTACTTC
TRBJ2-1,TRBV18,NA,TRBD2,CASSPGLAGAGEQFF,TGTGCCAGCTCGCCAGGACTAGCGGGAGCGGGTGAGCAGTTCTTC
TRBJ2-1,TRBV18,NA,TRBD2,CASSPPSLAVYSYNEQFF,TGTGCCAGCTCACCACCGTCGCTAGCGGTATACTCCTACAATGAGCAGTTCTTC
TRBJ1-1,TRBV29-1,NA,NA,CSVEDQGEPAFF,TGCAGCGTTGAAGATCAAGGAGAACCGGCTTTCTTT
TRBJ2-5,TRBV4-2,NA,NA,CASSHPGARGQETQYF,TGTGCCAGCAGCCACCCTGGGGCGCGGGGCCAAGAGACCCAGTACTTC
TRBJ1-6,TRBV15,NA,TRBD1,CATSRPGTGENSPLHF,TGTGCCACCAGCAGGCCCGGGACAGGTGAAAATTCACCCCTCCACTTT
TRBJ2-1,TRBV6-5,NA,NA,CASSLNSESQNEQFF,TGTGCCAGCAGTTTGAATAGCGAATCCCAGAATGAGCAGTTCTTC
TRBJ2-7,TRBV29-1,NA,TRBD2,CSVLSGTRSYEQYF,TGCAGCGTTCTCAGCGGGACCCGCTCCTACGAGCAGTACTTC
TRBJ1-4,TRBV27,NA,NA,CASRLAGDNNEKLFF,TGTGCCAGCAGACTGGCCGGGGACAACAATGAAAAACTGTTTTTT
TRBJ2-1,TRBV27,NA,TRBD2,CASSLGLADPREFF,TGTGCCAGCAGTTTAGGACTAGCGGACCCACGGGAGTTCTTC
TRBJ2-7,TRBV27,NA,TRBD2,CASNRLAGDLATSYEQYF,TGTGCCAGCAATCGACTAGCGGGAGATCTGGCCACATCCTACGAGCAGTACTTC